Here is one T cell receptor (beta chain) with its context. Its antigen remains unidentified. A much larger clone sits a single nucleotide away, making a read error possible. V is pared back by 1 base and J by 1 base, with 3 bases lying between the germline termini. As encoded in the germline V gene, CDR1 is SGHVS while CDR2 is FQNEAQ. There are 13 amino acids in the CDR3, from cysteine to phenylalanine inclusive. Just the 39-base CDR3 DNA is kept, in frame starting at base 1. Each clonotype received, on average, about 9.7x coverage in deep resolution sequencing performed on a MiSeq, where the target depth lay between 1 in 1 million and 1 in 200,000 T cells. The immunoSEQ hsTCRB Kit was used to generate TCR beta libraries. Per the original workflow: Data were analyzed with ImmunoSEQ Data Assistant and ImmunoSEQ Analyzer, with V, D and J genes assigned per IMGT definitions. Clonality, which ranges from 0 to 1, was calculated as one minus the normalized Shannon entropy of productive rearrangement frequencies. Only overrepresented clonotypes making up at least 0.05% of each patient's repertoire were included in the public clonotype analysis. About a dozen age-matched healthy donor repertoires from immuneACCESS served as clonality controls. TCRdb mirrors the immuneACCESS table, restricted to in-frame sequences. Some clones are absent from its copies; in checked studies, under half trace to an unresolved V gene, and the reason for the others is unknown. V and J calls and clone size follow that table, whereas D and trimming were derived from the DNA. The sample data list over 200,000 clones, and 60% to 80% of these were observed just once. The ten largest clones capture over 10% of the sample.

The data were taken from a study of cytotoxic CD8 clonotypes in ibrutinib-treated CLL (dated by TCRdb to the early 2020s). For the study in its entirety: The cohort was composed of some ten relapsed/refractory and fewer than 16 treatment-naive patients; IGHV unmutated status was identified in approximately 17 patients. Partial responses were observed in roughly 24 patients and complete responses in 2; after a median follow-up of 68 months, remission was maintained in approximately 14 patients and progression was observed in some 12. Response samples were taken after a median of approximately eleven months on treatment, ranging from roughly 6 to 36 months. An average of around 250,000 productive templates and 80,000 to 100,000 productive rearrangements was obtained per sample. Of the 90 or so participants in the trial, 25 to 30 had longitudinal samples available. Cryopreserved peripheral blood mononuclear cells were obtained before treatment, at response, and at either sustained remission or disease progression. Every sample from remission and from progressive disease was obtained while the patients were still on ibrutinib. Results the study describes overall, beyond this receptor: Baseline clonality was found to be higher than that of age-matched healthy donors and was strongly correlated with circulating CD8+ T-cell counts. Sampling times were not matched between patients in sustained remission and patients whose disease was progressing, and lymph node repertoires were not examined. An increase in clonality was observed at ibrutinib response, with clonality remaining stable during sustained remission and falling back toward baseline at progression. Public clonotypes were rare and either shrank or stayed stable during treatment, and the rise in clonality at ibrutinib response reflected expansion of private clonotypes.

The intended sense of this specimen's time point label: 12 months on ibrutinib. For TCR beta library preparation, roughly 2.1 micrograms of genomic DNA were isolated from cryopreserved PBMCs. Longitudinal blood samples from CLL patients receiving ibrutinib monotherapy were subjected to high-throughput TCR beta sequencing. The patients took part in an open-label, single-center phase 2 trial of ibrutinib monotherapy. The chain couples TRBV7-8 to TRBJ2-3; no D gene is confidently identified. The clonotype comes from a human donor with chronic lymphocytic leukemia. Sequenced material: PBMCs, taken after 12 months of ibrutinib treatment. The DNA sequence is TGTGCCAGCAGCTTAGAGGGCACAGATACGCAGTATTTT. Its translation is CASSLEGTDTQYF.